This T cell receptor (beta chain) was sequenced during a study of spatial heterogeneity in lung cancer. Study at large: Unique TCR and UMI combinations averaged more than ten appearances each in raw reads.

The sample holds a few counts of this clonotype. The CDR3 spans 16 residues. Looked up from germline, CDR1 is LNHDA and CDR2 is SQIVND (reference sequence). V lost 6 bases and J 0 bases, leaving 14 bases between the germline ends. TCRdb fed the 5' RACE reads into MiXCR, producing one record per CDR3 protein. The sample records about 42,000 distinct CDR3 sequences, under 7.5% being singletons. Time point defined: sample taken at primary tumor resection. The rearrangement uses TRBV19 and TRBJ2-2; D is unclear. The receptor comes from a female donor with early-stage non-small cell lung cancer. Here the sequenced sample was PBMCs, taken at surgery. The CDR3 protein is CASSRFLASNTGELFF. CDR3 in DNA: TGTGCCAGTAGCCGCTTCCTGGCCTCGAACACCGGGGAGCTGTTTTTT. Variable domain in full (rest from reference TRBV19 and TRBJ2-2): DGGITQSPKYLFRKEGQNVTLSCEQNLNHDAMYWYRQDPGQGLRLIYYSQIVNDFQKGDIAEGYSVSREKKESFPLTVTSAQKNPTAFYLCASSRFLASNTGELFFGEGSRLTVL.